This TCR beta chain was recovered during a study of cytomegalovirus exposure and HLA in healthy donors. Study-level findings and limits: It was around 160 TCR beta chains that were listed as cytomegalovirus-associated. In a later analysis, several top co-occurrence clusters appeared linked to parvovirus B19, influenza, CMV and Epstein-Barr virus. TCR beta V- and J-gene trimming, according to a later analysis, was linked to a missense DCLRE1C variant. As was reported, the HLA-A and HLA-B alleles of most subjects were accurately predicted from TCR beta sequences.

This CDR3 is 17 amino acids long. V lost 4 bases to trimming and J lost 0 bases, with 16 bases between them. In germline, CDR1 is KGHSH, CDR2 LQKENI. The study ran its PCR with 60 Vbeta and 13 Jbeta primers. Some clones are missing from TCRdb's copy, which holds only in-frame ones; the method was immunoSEQ multiplex PCR. The sample holds nearly 200,000 clones; about nine tenths are singletons and the top ten take about 1.2%. As to this clone: Antigen unknown.

J is TRBJ2-4 and V is TRBV18; weak D call: TRBD1 (5 bases). The receptor was derived from a man aged 30 to 45 in good health and CMV-seronegative. The sample was PBMCs. The CDR3 bases are TGTGCCAGCTCACTACTTTCGACAGCCCTAGCCAAAAACATTCAGTACTTC. This codes for CASSLLSTALAKNIQYF.